These T cell receptor beta chains were read from a single sample in a study of blood T cell repertoires in COVID-19. Sequenced by immunoSEQ multiplex PCR; TCRdb stores in-frame clones only, minus some. Among about 85,000 clones listed, roughly nine tenths were seen once. The source material was peripheral blood. All receptors derive from a man aged 55 to 70 with acute or convalescent COVID-19. Each CDR3 is given with its conserved first and last residue. The order of the fields is clone size, V gene, J gene, D gene, CDR3 protein, CDR3 DNA. D genes are given only for firm matches. Not all rows give a size; the values are once, few, many and, for expanded clones, a class.

size: -; V: TRBV7-7; J: TRBJ2-5; D: TRBD1; CDR3: CASSPGRRGHWETQYF; DNA: TGTGCCAGCAGCCCGGGCCGCAGGGGGCACTGGGAGACCCAGTACTTC
size: -; V: TRBV15; J: TRBJ2-3; D: -; CDR3: CATSRVTGTVTDTQYF; DNA: TGTGCCACCAGCAGAGTCACGGGGACTGTCACAGATACGCAGTATTTT
size: -; V: TRBV5-4; J: TRBJ2-5; D: TRBD2; CDR3: CASSFTGTSAVGEETQYF; DNA: TGTGCCAGCAGCTTCACCGGGACTAGCGCAGTTGGGGAAGAGACCCAGTACTTC
size: once; V: TRBV19; J: TRBJ2-3; D: -; CDR3: CASSIDHTSRDTQYF; DNA: TGTGCCAGTAGTATAGACCATACGAGTAGAGATACGCAGTATTTT
size: -; V: TRBV7-2; J: TRBJ2-7; D: TRBD2; CDR3: CASSPQRGGYEQYF; DNA: TGTGCCAGCAGCCCCCAGCGGGGGGGTTACGAGCAGTACTTC
size: -; V: TRBV25-1; J: TRBJ1-4; D: TRBD1; CDR3: CASSDPGTGNEKLFF; DNA: TGTGCCAGCAGTGACCCCGGGACAGGGAATGAAAAACTGTTTTTT
size: -; V: TRBV30; J: TRBJ2-7; D: -; CDR3: CAWSVRGAREQYF; DNA: TGTGCCTGGAGTGTACGTGGGGCGAGGGAGCAGTACTTC
size: -; V: TRBV7-8; J: TRBJ1-3; D: -; CDR3: CASSSRRGPSSGNTIYF; DNA: TGTGCCAGCAGCAGTCGTCGCGGGCCCAGCTCTGGAAACACCATATATTTT
size: -; V: TRBV3-1/TRBV3-2; J: TRBJ2-2; D: TRBD2; CDR3: CASASGGGNTGELFF; DNA: TGTGCCAGCGCCTCGGGCGGGGGGAACACCGGGGAGCTGTTTTTT
size: -; V: TRBV7-9; J: TRBJ1-1; D: -; CDR3: CASSRGEENTEAFF; DNA: TGTGCCAGCAGCCGCGGAGAAGAGAACACTGAAGCTTTCTTT
size: -; V: TRBV2; J: TRBJ2-7; D: -; CDR3: CASGANSYEQYF; DNA: TGTGCCAGCGGGGCTAACTCCTACGAGCAGTACTTC
size: -; V: TRBV6-1; J: TRBJ2-3; D: -; CDR3: CASSKALRGGDTQYF; DNA: TGTGCCAGCAGTAAAGCGTTGAGGGGGGGAGATACGCAGTATTTT
size: -; V: TRBV19; J: TRBJ2-1; D: -; CDR3: CASSIDRDYNEQFF; DNA: TGTGCCAGTAGTATAGACAGGGACTACAATGAGCAGTTCTTC
size: -; V: TRBV6-5; J: TRBJ1-1; D: -; CDR3: CASNQVAEAFF; DNA: TGTGCCAGCAACCAGGTCGCTGAAGCTTTCTTT
size: -; V: TRBV7-2; J: TRBJ1-5; D: TRBD1; CDR3: CASSLETGGRQPQHF; DNA: TGTGCCAGCAGCTTAGAAACAGGGGGCAGACAGCCCCAGCATTTT
size: once; V: TRBV5-4; J: TRBJ1-4; D: -; CDR3: CASSLGPVGEKLFF; DNA: TGTGCCAGCAGCTTGGGTCCGGTCGGTGAAAAACTGTTTTTT
size: -; V: TRBV5-5; J: TRBJ2-7; D: TRBD1; CDR3: CASRLGVGQAFGEQYF; DNA: TGTGCCAGCAGACTCGGGGTGGGACAGGCCTTTGGCGAGCAGTACTTC
size: -; V: TRBV19; J: TRBJ1-1; D: -; CDR3: CASSISRVAEAFF; DNA: TGTGCCAGTAGTATATCCAGGGTTGCTGAAGCTTTCTTT
size: -; V: TRBV4-1; J: TRBJ1-4; D: TRBD1; CDR3: CASSQDLQDRVF; DNA: TGCGCCAGCAGCCAAGATCTCCAGGACAGGGTTTTT
size: -; V: TRBV9; J: TRBJ1-3; D: -; CDR3: CASSVGSGTGNTIYF; DNA: TGTGCCAGCAGCGTAGGTTCAGGGACTGGAAACACCATATATTTT
size: -; V: TRBV6-5; J: TRBJ2-1; D: TRBD2; CDR3: CASRETSGGMNEQFF; DNA: TGTGCCAGCAGGGAGACTAGCGGGGGGATGAATGAGCAGTTCTTC
size: -; V: TRBV3-1/TRBV3-2; J: TRBJ1-2; D: TRBD1; CDR3: CASRHRGGYGYTF; DNA: TGTGCCAGCAGGCACAGGGGGGGCTATGGCTACACCTTC
size: -; V: TRBV7-3; J: TRBJ2-1; D: TRBD2; CDR3: CASSSSGTSGARGEQFF; DNA: TGTGCCAGCAGCTCGTCCGGGACTAGCGGGGCCCGGGGTGAGCAGTTCTTC
size: -; V: TRBV19; J: TRBJ2-2; D: -; CDR3: CASSVYRESTGELFF; DNA: TGTGCCAGTAGTGTATACCGGGAAAGCACCGGGGAGCTGTTTTTT
size: -; V: TRBV9; J: TRBJ2-5; D: TRBD1; CDR3: CASSVGGTGQETQYF; DNA: TGTGCCAGCAGCGTAGGGGGGACAGGCCAAGAGACCCAGTACTTC
size: -; V: TRBV7-8; J: TRBJ1-5; D: TRBD1; CDR3: CASSLDDREDNQPQHF; DNA: TGTGCCAGCAGCTTAGATGACAGGGAGGACAATCAGCCCCAGCATTTT
size: -; V: TRBV27; J: TRBJ1-2; D: TRBD1; CDR3: CASSPGQGSNYGYTF; DNA: TGTGCCAGCTCCCCGGGACAGGGTTCTAACTATGGCTACACCTTC
size: -; V: TRBV10-1; J: TRBJ1-1; D: -; CDR3: CASSQTAGTEAFF; DNA: TGCGCCAGCAGTCAGACAGCAGGGACTGAAGCTTTCTTT
size: -; V: TRBV2; J: TRBJ2-5; D: TRBD2; CDR3: CASRTMGLAEETQYF; DNA: TGTGCCAGCAGGACCATGGGACTAGCCGAAGAGACCCAGTACTTC
size: -; V: TRBV15; J: TRBJ2-1; D: -; CDR3: CATSRDGPVGGNEQFF; DNA: TGTGCCACCAGCAGAGATGGCCCTGTCGGGGGCAATGAGCAGTTCTTC
size: -; V: TRBV14; J: TRBJ2-2; D: -; CDR3: CASSQYPRRGGPLANTGELFF; DNA: TGTGCCAGCAGCCAATACCCACGTCGAGGGGGACCCCTCGCGAACACCGGGGAGCTGTTTTTT
size: -; V: TRBV10-3; J: TRBJ1-6; D: -; CDR3: CATSEMGSPLHF; DNA: TGTGCCACGAGCGAGATGGGTTCACCCCTCCACTTT
size: -; V: TRBV4-3; J: TRBJ2-3; D: -; CDR3: CASSQERVTDTQYF; DNA: TGCGCCAGCAGCCAAGAACGGGTCACAGATACGCAGTATTTT
size: -; V: TRBV5-4; J: TRBJ1-2; D: -; CDR3: CASSLVERGGYGYTF; DNA: TGTGCCAGCAGCTTGGTTGAGCGTGGCGGCTATGGCTACACCTTC
size: -; V: TRBV6-5; J: TRBJ2-5; D: TRBD1; CDR3: CASDLQGAKETQYF; DNA: TGTGCCAGCGACTTACAGGGGGCAAAGGAGACCCAGTACTTC
size: few; V: TRBV4-3; J: TRBJ1-2; D: -; CDR3: CASAPEPSYGYTF; DNA: TGCGCCAGCGCCCCCGAGCCGAGCTATGGCTACACCTTC
size: -; V: TRBV28; J: TRBJ2-2; D: TRBD1; CDR3: CASSWTGDAGELFF; DNA: TGTGCCAGCAGTTGGACAGGGGATGCCGGGGAGCTGTTTTTT
size: -; V: TRBV19; J: TRBJ1-1; D: -; CDR3: CASSVNSPHTEAFF; DNA: TGTGCCAGTAGCGTCAACTCCCCGCACACTGAAGCTTTCTTT
size: -; V: TRBV7-9; J: TRBJ1-4; D: TRBD1; CDR3: CASSVGTANEKLFF; DNA: TGTGCCAGCAGCGTAGGGACAGCTAATGAAAAACTGTTTTTT
size: -; V: TRBV19; J: TRBJ1-2; D: -; CDR3: CASSIVAEAGYTF; DNA: TGTGCCAGTAGTATAGTTGCCGAAGCGGGCTACACCTTC
size: once; V: TRBV3-1/TRBV3-2; J: TRBJ1-1; D: TRBD1; CDR3: CASSQAGGGYTEAFF; DNA: TGTGCCAGCAGCCAAGCGGGAGGGGGCTACACTGAAGCTTTCTTT
size: once; V: TRBV6-2/TRBV6-3; J: TRBJ1-1; D: TRBD1; CDR3: CASSFGQGYGLVGEAFF; DNA: TGTGCCAGCAGTTTCGGACAGGGGTATGGCCTGGTGGGAGAAGCTTTCTTT
size: -; V: TRBV5-8; J: TRBJ1-2; D: TRBD1; CDR3: CASSLVDRGRGYTF; DNA: TGTGCCAGCAGCTTGGTGGACAGGGGGCGAGGCTACACCTTC
size: -; V: TRBV18; J: TRBJ1-4; D: -; CDR3: CASSPVSATNEKLFF; DNA: TGTGCCAGCTCACCTGTCTCCGCAACTAATGAAAAACTGTTTTTT
size: few; V: TRBV20-1; J: TRBJ2-3; D: TRBD1; CDR3: CSGIGQGKQYF; DNA: TGCAGTGGTATAGGACAGGGGAAGCAGTATTTT
size: -; V: TRBV12-3/TRBV12-4; J: TRBJ1-2; D: TRBD1; CDR3: CASSPGQGGYTF; DNA: TGTGCCAGCAGTCCCGGACAGGGTGGCTACACCTTC
size: -; V: TRBV29-1; J: TRBJ1-5; D: TRBD1; CDR3: CSAATGVDQPQHF; DNA: TGCAGCGCAGCGACAGGGGTGGATCAGCCCCAGCATTTT
size: -; V: TRBV13; J: TRBJ1-1; D: TRBD1; CDR3: CASSPVPGQKKAFF; DNA: TGTGCCAGCAGCCCGGTTCCGGGACAGAAAAAAGCTTTCTTT
size: -; V: TRBV27; J: TRBJ2-3; D: TRBD1; CDR3: CASSFTGGIDTQYF; DNA: TGTGCCAGCAGTTTTACAGGGGGAATAGATACGCAGTATTTT
size: once; V: TRBV28; J: TRBJ1-2; D: -; CDR3: CASSRDSYSRGYTF; DNA: TGTGCCAGCAGCAGGGATTCCTACTCTCGGGGCTACACCTTC
size: -; V: TRBV9; J: TRBJ1-6; D: -; CDR3: CASSAPGESPLHF; DNA: TGTGCCAGCAGCGCCCCAGGGGAATCACCCCTCCACTTT
size: -; V: TRBV27; J: TRBJ1-5; D: -; CDR3: CASSSTGMVSQPQHF; DNA: TGTGCCAGCAGTTCCACAGGGATGGTATCGCAGCCCCAGCATTTT
size: -; V: TRBV19; J: TRBJ1-3; D: -; CDR3: CASSIGPGLFTIYF; DNA: TGTGCCAGTAGTATAGGACCGGGTCTCTTCACCATATATTTT
size: -; V: TRBV4-3; J: TRBJ1-1; D: TRBD1; CDR3: CASSQDFIGAGGYGTITEAFF; DNA: TGCGCCAGCAGCCAAGATTTTATTGGCGCAGGGGGTTATGGTACGATCACTGAAGCTTTCTTT
size: -; V: TRBV11-2; J: TRBJ1-4; D: TRBD1; CDR3: CASRITGQPGINEKLFF; DNA: TGTGCCAGCAGAATTACGGGACAGCCGGGGATCAACGAAAAACTGTTTTTT
size: -; V: TRBV19; J: TRBJ1-5; D: -; CDR3: CASSIGQAPGNQPQHF; DNA: TGTGCCAGTAGTATAGGACAGGCCCCGGGCAATCAGCCCCAGCATTTT
size: -; V: TRBV19; J: TRBJ1-2; D: -; CDR3: CASSITGNYGYTF; DNA: TGTGCCAGTAGTATTACAGGGAACTATGGCTACACCTTC
size: -; V: TRBV9; J: TRBJ2-3; D: TRBD2; CDR3: CASRGGLSTDTQYF; DNA: TGTGCCAGCCGGGGGGGGTTAAGCACAGATACGCAGTATTTT
size: few; V: TRBV4-3; J: TRBJ2-1; D: -; CDR3: CASSQELGRFF; DNA: TGCGCCAGCAGCCAAGAACTAGGGAGGTTCTTC